Sequencing of this TCR beta chain was carried out in a study of OX40 agonist ivuxolimab in advanced cancers. Regarding the research as a whole: The costimulatory receptor OX40 (CD134) was targeted by ivuxolimab, a fully human IgG2 agonistic monoclonal antibody. Peripheral TCRbeta sequencing was intended to test whether TCR sequence diversity was altered and clonal T-cell expansion was caused by ivuxolimab. Intravenous ivuxolimab was administered to patients every 2 weeks at six dose levels: 0.01, 0.1, 0.3, 1.5, 3 and 10 mg/kg. The paper reports the monotherapy dose-escalation portion (N of about 50 patients) of the phase I ivuxolimab trial. Patients were allowed to have had prior anti-PD-1, anti-PD-L1 or anti-CTLA-4 therapy, and around 40% of the dose-escalation patients had previously received checkpoint inhibitors. Of the approximately 50 dose-escalation patients, hepatocellular carcinoma was present in around 19, melanoma in roughly 15, renal cell carcinoma in 9 and head and neck cancer in 9. Partial responses occurred in three dose-escalation patients: two with cutaneous melanoma and one with hepatocellular carcinoma. A male proportion of 70% to 90% and a mean age of roughly 55 years, ranging from about 23 to 90, were recorded for the dose-escalation cohort.

Patients with autoimmune disease history or receiving systemic immunosuppression were excluded from the trial. In every dose cohort, peripheral blood was drawn for TCR sequencing at baseline, cycle 4 day 1, and cycle 7 day 1. Samples came from an open-label, multicenter, first-in-human phase I dose-escalation trial of ivuxolimab. The trial enrolled adults with locally advanced or metastatic head and neck squamous cell, hepatocellular, melanoma or renal cell carcinoma. Before TCR sequencing, CD4+ T cells and CD8+ T cells were sorted from peripheral blood as separate populations. As regards this clone: Its cognate antigen has yet to be identified. No quality values exist for individual bases; no much larger clone is one base distant.

For sequencing of the TCRbeta CDR3 region, genomic DNA was extracted from the sorted cells. TCRbeta CDR3 regions were sequenced using the immunoSEQ Assay. TCRdb carries this immuneACCESS record with in-frame sequences only. Its versions omit some clonotypes, under half of them owing to an unresolved V gene in the studies checked, with the rest unexplained. This sample comprises more than 70,000 clones, 91% of them detected only once. The top ten constitute about 1.6% of the sample. Overall results and qualifications from the work: Low levels of normalized T-cell clonal expansion were also seen in some patients who did not respond. The antigen specificity of the peripheral T cells that underwent clonal expansion was not determined. At doses of 0.1 to 3.0 mg/kg, clonal expansion of both CD4+ and CD8+ blood T cells was observed from baseline to week 6. In the 0.1-3.0 mg/kg groups, partial responders were among the patients with the lowest normalized peripheral clonal expansion, particularly in CD8+ T cells. After ivuxolimab, more expanded clones were found on average in CD8+ T cells than in CD4+ T cells.

The germline V end is reduced by 4 bases and the J end by 6 bases; junction bases left unmatched: 11. Based on the germline V gene, the CDR1 and CDR2 sequences are SGHTA and FQGNSA. Measured from the cysteine to the phenylalanine, the CDR3 is 16 residues long. The entry retains the CDR3 DNA only, 48 bases that are in frame from base 1. The sequence was obtained from an adult with an advanced solid tumor such as melanoma, head and neck, liver or kidney cancer. Recombination connected TRBV7-2 to TRBJ2-1; 8 central bases correspond to TRBD1. The input for sequencing was CD4+ or CD8+ T cells sorted from blood, taken in a trial of the OX40 agonist ivuxolimab. CDR3 sequence: CASSSAAGGVLNEQFF. The bases are TGTGCCAGCAGCTCTGCAGCAGGGGGCGTTCTCAATGAGCAGTTCTTC.